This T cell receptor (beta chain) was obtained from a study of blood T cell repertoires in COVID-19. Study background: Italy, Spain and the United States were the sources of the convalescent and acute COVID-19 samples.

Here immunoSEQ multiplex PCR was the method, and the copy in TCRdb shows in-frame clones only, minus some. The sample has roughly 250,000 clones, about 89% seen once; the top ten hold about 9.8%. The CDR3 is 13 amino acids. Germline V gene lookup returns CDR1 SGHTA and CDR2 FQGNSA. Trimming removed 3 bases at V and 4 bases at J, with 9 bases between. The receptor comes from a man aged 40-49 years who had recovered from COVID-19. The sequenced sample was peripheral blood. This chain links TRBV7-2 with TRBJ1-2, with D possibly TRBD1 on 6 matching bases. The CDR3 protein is CASSLTGLYGYTF. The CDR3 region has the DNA TGTGCCAGCAGCTTGACAGGCCTCTATGGCTACACCTTC. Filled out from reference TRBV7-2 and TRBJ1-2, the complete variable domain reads GAGVSQSPSNKVTEKGKDVELRCDPISGHTALYWYRQSLGQGLEFLIYFQGNSAPDKSGLPSDRFSAERTGGSVSTLTIQRTQQEDSAVYLCASSLTGLYGYTFGSGTRLTVV.